This T cell receptor (beta chain) derives from a study of T-cell memory formation after mild COVID-19. For the study at large: TCR clustering was largely donor specific.

TCR alpha and TCR beta cDNA libraries with sample barcodes and UMIs came from 5'RACE using constant-segment primers. A single record per CDR3 protein comes from TCRdb applying MiXCR to the 5' RACE reads. Of about 340,000 distinct CDR3 sequences listed, around a sixth are singletons. The V gene's germline CDR1 is SGHRS and CDR2 YFSETQ. The CDR3 sequence is 14 residues long. V was pared by 5 bases and J by 2 bases, with 10 bases between. Regarding the study as a whole: Confirmation of SARS-CoV-2 specificity was lacking for second-wave clones peaking day 37. There was a balanced CD4/CD8 profile in clones contracting day 15 to 85, and later expanders leaned CD4+.

This clonotype was recorded many times. Its specificity is unknown. The clonotype originates from a man between 18 and 35 years old who had mild COVID-19 (a few samples of this study predate the infection). Cell type and time point are not known. The specimen was PBMCs or a T cell subset sorted from them (not recorded which). The V gene is TRBV5-1, the J gene TRBJ1-4; D perhaps matches TRBD1 (5 bases). The CDR3 loop is CASSRGTTNEKLFF. In DNA form, the CDR3 reads TGCGCCAGCAGTCGGGGGACTACTAATGAAAAACTGTTTTTT.